This T cell receptor beta chain was captured in a study of blood T cell repertoires in COVID-19. Study-level background: Donors in the United States, Italy and Spain gave samples during acute or convalescent COVID-19. From T cells, B-cell-depleted T cells, or PBMCs came the material, which was cDNA or gDNA.

CDR1 and CDR2 (germline): MNHEY, SMNVEV (reference sequence). V gave up 6 bases and J gave up 7 bases; unmatched junction bases: 8. The CDR3 totals 14 residues. As originally analysed: Amplification from reference gene primers served as the basis for estimated nucleated cell counts. Sequencing was performed with immunoSEQ multiplex PCR; in TCRdb, only in-frame clones are kept and a portion is missing. For V, J and clone size, that table is used; D and trimming come from the DNA. The table lists 120,000 or so clones, roughly four fifths of them singletons, with more than 5.5% in the top ten. The genes are TRBV27 and TRBJ1-2, with 10 positions matching TRBD1. The source is a man aged 60 to 69 with acute or convalescent COVID-19. Sequenced input: peripheral blood. Here the CDR3 reads CASSPRQGAGGYTF. In DNA form, the CDR3 reads TGTGCCAGCAGCCCGAGACAGGGGGCAGGTGGCTACACCTTC.